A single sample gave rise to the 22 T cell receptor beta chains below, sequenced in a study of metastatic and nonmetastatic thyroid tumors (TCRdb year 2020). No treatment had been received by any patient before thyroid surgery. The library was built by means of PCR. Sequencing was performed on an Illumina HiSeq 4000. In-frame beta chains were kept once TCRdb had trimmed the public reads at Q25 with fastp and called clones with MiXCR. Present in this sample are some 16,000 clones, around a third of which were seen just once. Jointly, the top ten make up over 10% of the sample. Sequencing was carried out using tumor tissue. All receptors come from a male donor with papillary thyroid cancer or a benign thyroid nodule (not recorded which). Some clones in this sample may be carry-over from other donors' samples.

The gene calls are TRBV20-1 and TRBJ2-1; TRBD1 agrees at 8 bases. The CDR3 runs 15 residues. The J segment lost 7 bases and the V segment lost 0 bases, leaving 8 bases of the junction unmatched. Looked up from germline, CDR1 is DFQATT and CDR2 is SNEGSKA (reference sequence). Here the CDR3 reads CSARDIQGVGNEQFF. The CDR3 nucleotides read TGCAGTGCTAGAGATATACAGGGGGTGGGGAATGAGCAGTTCTTC.

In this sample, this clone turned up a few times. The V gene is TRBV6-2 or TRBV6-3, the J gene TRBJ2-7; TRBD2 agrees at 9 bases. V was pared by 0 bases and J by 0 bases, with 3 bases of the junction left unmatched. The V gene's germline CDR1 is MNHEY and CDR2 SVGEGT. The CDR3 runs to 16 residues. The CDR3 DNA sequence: TGTGCCAGCAGTTACTCGACTAGCGGAAGCTCCTACGAGCAGTACTTC. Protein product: CASSYSTSGSSYEQYF.

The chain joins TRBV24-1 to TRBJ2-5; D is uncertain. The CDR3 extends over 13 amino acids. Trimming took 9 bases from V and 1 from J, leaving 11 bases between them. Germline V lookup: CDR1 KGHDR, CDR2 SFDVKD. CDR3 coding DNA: TGTGCCACCTCGGACGTTGCCCAAGAGACCCAGTACTTC. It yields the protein CATSDVAQETQYF.

CDR3 sequence: CASSYSIFLPVDSPLHF. CDR3 DNA: TGTGCCAGCAGTTACTCGATCTTCCTCCCGGTGGATTCACCCCTCCACTTT. This chain links TRBV6-5 with TRBJ1-6; D uncertain. The CDR3 spans 17 residues. Germline V gene sequence: CDR1 MNHEY, CDR2 SVGAGI. V lost 0 bases and J lost 8, with 17 bases in between.

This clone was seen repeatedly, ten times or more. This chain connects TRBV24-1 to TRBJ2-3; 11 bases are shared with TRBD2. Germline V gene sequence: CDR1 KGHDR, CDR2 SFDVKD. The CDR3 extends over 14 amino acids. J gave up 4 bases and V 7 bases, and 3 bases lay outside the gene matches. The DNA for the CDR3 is TGTGCCACCAGGGGTAGCGGGGGGGCAGATACGCAGTATTTT. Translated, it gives CATRGSGGADTQYF.

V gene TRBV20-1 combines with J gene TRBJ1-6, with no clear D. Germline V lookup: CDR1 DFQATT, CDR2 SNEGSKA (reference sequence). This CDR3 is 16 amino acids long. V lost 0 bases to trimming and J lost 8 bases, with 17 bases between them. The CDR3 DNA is TGCAGTGCTAGAGATCTGACGCAGGTATCGCATTCACCCCTCCACTTT. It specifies CSARDLTQVSHSPLHF.

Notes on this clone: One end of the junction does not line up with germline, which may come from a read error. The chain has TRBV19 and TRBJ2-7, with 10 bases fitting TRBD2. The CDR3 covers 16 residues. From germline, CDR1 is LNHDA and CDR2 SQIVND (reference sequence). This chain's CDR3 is CQKKRQGLAGVYEQYF. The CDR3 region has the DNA TGCCAGAAAAAACGACAAGGTCTAGCGGGAGTCTACGAGCAGTACTTC.

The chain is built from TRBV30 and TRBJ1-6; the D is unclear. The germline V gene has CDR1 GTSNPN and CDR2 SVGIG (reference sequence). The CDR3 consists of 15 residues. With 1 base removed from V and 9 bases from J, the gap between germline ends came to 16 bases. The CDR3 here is CAWSAPRRRGSPLHF. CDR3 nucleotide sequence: TGTGCCTGGAGTGCCCCCAGACGGCGAGGTTCACCCCTCCACTTT.

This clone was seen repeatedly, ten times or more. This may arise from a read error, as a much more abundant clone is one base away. The CDR3 here is CASSMRGASGYGYAF. The DNA of the CDR3 is TGTGCCAGTAGTATGAGGGGGGCGTCAGGCTATGGCTACGCCTTC. The V call is TRBV19, the J call TRBJ1-2; D perhaps matches TRBD1 (6 bases). CDR3 length equals 15 residues. In germline, CDR1 is LNHDA, CDR2 SQIVND (reference sequence).

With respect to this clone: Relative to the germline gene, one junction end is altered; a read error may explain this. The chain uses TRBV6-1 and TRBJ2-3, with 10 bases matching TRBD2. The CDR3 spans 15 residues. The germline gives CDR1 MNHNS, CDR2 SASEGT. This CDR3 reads CASSEERGGTDTQSF. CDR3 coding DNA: TGTGCAAGCAGTGAAGAGCGGGGGGGCACAGATACGCAGTCTTTT.

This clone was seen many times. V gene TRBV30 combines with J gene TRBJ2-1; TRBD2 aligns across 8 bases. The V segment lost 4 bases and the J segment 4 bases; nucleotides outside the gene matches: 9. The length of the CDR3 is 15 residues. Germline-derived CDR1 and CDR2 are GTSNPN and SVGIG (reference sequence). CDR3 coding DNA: TGTGCCTGGAATGGCGGCGGGAGGACTTACAATGAGCAGTTCTTC. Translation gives CAWNGGGRTYNEQFF.

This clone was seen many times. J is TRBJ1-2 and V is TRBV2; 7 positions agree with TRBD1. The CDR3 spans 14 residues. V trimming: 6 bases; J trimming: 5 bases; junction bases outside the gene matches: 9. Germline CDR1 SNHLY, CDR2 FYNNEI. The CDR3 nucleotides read TGTGCCAGCAGCCGACAGGGCTGGACGTATGGCTACACCTTC. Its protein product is CASSRQGWTYGYTF.

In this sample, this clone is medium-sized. Here the CDR3 DNA reads TGTGCCAGCAGCTTATCTGGTTCACCCCTCCACTTT. The encoded protein is CASSLSGSPLHF. V gene TRBV5-4 combines with J gene TRBJ1-6; D is uncertain. The length of the CDR3 is 12 residues. The ends were cut back, 2 bases at V and 9 bases at J, with 6 bases in the middle. Germline V gene sequence: CDR1 SGHNT, CDR2 YYREEE (reference sequence).

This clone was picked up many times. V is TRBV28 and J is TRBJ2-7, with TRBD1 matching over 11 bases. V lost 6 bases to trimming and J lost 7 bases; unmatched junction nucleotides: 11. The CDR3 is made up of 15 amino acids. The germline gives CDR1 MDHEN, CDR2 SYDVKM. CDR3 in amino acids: CASSFGQGALLEQYF. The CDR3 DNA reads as TGTGCCAGCAGCTTCGGACAGGGGGCCCTACTGGAGCAGTACTTC.

CDR3 bases: TGCGCCAGCAGCTTGGCCCTAGCAAACACCGGGGAGCTGTTTTTT. Translating it yields CASSLALANTGELFF. The rearrangement links TRBV5-1 to TRBJ2-2; TRBD2 is a possible D gene (5 bases). Trimming took 0 bases from V and 2 from J, leaving 8 bases between them. The germline CDR1 and CDR2 sequences are SGHRS and YFSETQ. The length of the CDR3 is 15 residues.

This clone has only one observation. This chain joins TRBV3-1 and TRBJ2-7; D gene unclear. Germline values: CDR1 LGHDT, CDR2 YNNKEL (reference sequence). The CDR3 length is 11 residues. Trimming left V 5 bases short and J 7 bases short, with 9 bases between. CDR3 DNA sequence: TGTGCCAGCAGCTCGGGTCGTGAGCAGTACTTC. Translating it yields CASSSGREQYF.

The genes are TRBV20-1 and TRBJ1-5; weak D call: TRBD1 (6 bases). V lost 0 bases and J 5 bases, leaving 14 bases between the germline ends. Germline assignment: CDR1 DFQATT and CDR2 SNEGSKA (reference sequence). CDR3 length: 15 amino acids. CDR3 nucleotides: TGCAGTGCTAGAGATCCCGAACAGGGATATCAGCCCCAGCATTTT. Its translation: CSARDPEQGYQPQHF.

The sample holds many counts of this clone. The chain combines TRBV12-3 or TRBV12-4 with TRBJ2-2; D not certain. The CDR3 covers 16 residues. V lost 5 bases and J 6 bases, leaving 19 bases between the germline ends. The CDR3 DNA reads TGTGCCAGCAGTCATCCCCTCACTGGGGTGGCCGGGGAGCTGTTTTTT. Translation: CASSHPLTGVAGELFF.

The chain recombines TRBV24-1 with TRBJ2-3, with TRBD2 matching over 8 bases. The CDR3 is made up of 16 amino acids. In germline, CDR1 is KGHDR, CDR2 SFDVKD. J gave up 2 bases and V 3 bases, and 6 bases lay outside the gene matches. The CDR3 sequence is CATSDVQREYTDTQYF. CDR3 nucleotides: TGTGCCACCAGTGATGTACAGCGGGAGTACACAGATACGCAGTATTTT.

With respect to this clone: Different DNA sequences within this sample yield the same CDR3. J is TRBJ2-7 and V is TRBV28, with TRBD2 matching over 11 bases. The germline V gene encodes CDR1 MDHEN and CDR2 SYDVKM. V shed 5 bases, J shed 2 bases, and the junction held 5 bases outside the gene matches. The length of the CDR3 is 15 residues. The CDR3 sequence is CASSPGTSGTYEQYF. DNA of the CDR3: TGTGCCAGCAGTCCGGGGACTAGCGGAACCTACGAGCAGTACTTC.

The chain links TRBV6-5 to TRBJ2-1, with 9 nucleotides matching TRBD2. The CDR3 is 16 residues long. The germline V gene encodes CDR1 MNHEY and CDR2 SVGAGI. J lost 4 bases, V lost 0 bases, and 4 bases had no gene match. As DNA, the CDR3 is TGTGCCAGCAGTTACTCTTTAGCGGGGGTATACAATGAGCAGTTCTTC. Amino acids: CASSYSLAGVYNEQFF.

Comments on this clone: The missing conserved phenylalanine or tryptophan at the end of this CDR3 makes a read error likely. The CDR3 loop is CASSTRGEWIDTQYL. The CDR3, as DNA: TGTGCCAGCAGCACCCGAGGGGAGTGGATAGATACGCAGTATTTA. The genes are TRBV11-1 and TRBJ2-3; possibly TRBD1 or TRBD2 for D (5 bases each). The germline V and J ends were trimmed by 5 bases and 5 bases, with 17 bases remaining between them. The CDR3 covers 15 residues. Germline CDR1 is SGHAT and CDR2 is FQDESV (reference sequence).